This T cell receptor beta chain derives from a study of T cell clonality in common variable immunodeficiency. Regarding the study as a whole: CVID subjects showed higher TCRbeta clonality than healthy controls. Reportedly, TCR beta sequences from common variable immunodeficiency showed fewer deletions and N-nucleotide insertions. Fewer TCRbeta clones were shared among CVID subjects than controls.

This clone was recorded at least ten times. Its target is not known. The read stops 3 residues short of the end of the CDR3; the missing end is completed from the germline J gene. Sequenced by immunoSEQ multiplex PCR; TCRdb stores in-frame clones only, minus some. There are fewer than 30,000 clones in the sample, none observed a single time. Germline CDR1 SGHRS, CDR2 YFSETQ. The CDR3 length is 14 residues. V lost 4 bases to trimming and J lost 4 bases; unmatched junction nucleotides: 6. The sequenced sample consisted of peripheral blood mononuclear cells. This chain joins TRBV5-1 and TRBJ2-3; the match to TRBD1 covers 7 bases. This clonotype was sampled from a human donor with common variable immunodeficiency. CDR3 sequence reads: CASSQRQGADTQYF. The sequenced part of the CDR3 DNA is TGCGCCAGCAGCCAAAGACAGGGCGCAGATACG.